These T cell receptor beta chains were read from a single sample in a study of CD8 T cells in ankylosing spondylitis. One entry per CDR3 protein results from TCRdb running MiXCR on the 5' RACE reads. Found here are about 540,000 distinct CDR3 sequences, roughly 12% of them singletons; the top ten hold under 7.5%. Input material: blood, either unsorted or a sorted T cell fraction (not recorded which). All receptors derive from a male donor with ankylosing spondylitis. The conserved cysteine and the conserved F or W are not part of the CDR3 here.

J	V	length	CDR3
TRBJ1-2	TRBV6-1	15	ASSEFVGGRTNYGYT
TRBJ1-1	TRBV27	13	ASSSQGALNTEAF
TRBJ2-1	TRBV9	13	ASSVSGQGGNEQF
TRBJ1-1	TRBV7-6	14	ASSRQPVGANTEAF
TRBJ2-1	TRBV29-1	13	SAEGTAGVGNEQF
TRBJ2-3	TRBV3-1	19	ASSQRFLSGRTGSGTDTQY
TRBJ2-2	TRBV12-3/TRBV12-4	18	ASSPTPGTSGRWSTGELF
TRBJ1-1	TRBV9	12	ASSAGQGVTEAF
TRBJ2-3	TRBV11-2	13	ASPGLAVSTDTQY
TRBJ2-7	TRBV5-6	12	ASSLGLAGDVQY
TRBJ2-7	TRBV5-4	14	ASQRWGGGSGHEQY
TRBJ2-3	TRBV28	12	ASSLEGGRDTQY
TRBJ2-3	TRBV5-1	12	ASSLISVPDTQY
TRBJ1-1	TRBV12-3/TRBV12-4	11	ASRELRGPEAF
TRBJ2-5	TRBV3-1	11	ASSRGTEETQY
TRBJ2-5	TRBV5-1	12	ASSFSGSYETQY
TRBJ2-1	TRBV7-6	16	ASSLADPGLAPYNEQF
TRBJ2-5	TRBV12-3/TRBV12-4	15	ASSFWTGGQGQETQY
TRBJ1-3	TRBV7-9	12	ASRKQGAGNTIY
TRBJ2-3	TRBV5-1	11	ASLGAYTDTQY
TRBJ1-1	TRBV5-1	13	ASSVGPVMNTEAF
TRBJ1-1	TRBV10-3	12	AISESRDGTEAF
TRBJ1-1	TRBV6-5	14	ASSYSSRASNTEAF
TRBJ2-3	TRBV20-1	10	SAWGGTDTQY
TRBJ1-5	TRBV20-1	11	SIRTASNQPQH
TRBJ2-2	TRBV4-1	15	ASSQVPYGTVTGELF
TRBJ1-5	TRBV5-1	14	ASSLGADFSNQPQH
TRBJ2-3	TRBV3-1	15	ASSPKPYPWGTDTQY
TRBJ2-3	TRBV4-2	12	ASSLGTRTYTQY
TRBJ2-5	TRBV10-1	14	ASSKRTGGLQETQY
TRBJ1-5	TRBV20-1	13	SASGTRGRHQPQH
TRBJ2-2	TRBV12-3/TRBV12-4	12	ASSLRTLNGELF
TRBJ1-5	TRBV7-6	13	ASSLDRGSAQPQH
TRBJ2-2	TRBV15	12	ATSRGIFAGELF
TRBJ2-1	TRBV5-8	14	ASSSRSYASYNEQF
TRBJ2-5	TRBV5-1	12	ASSLGGAYETQY
TRBJ2-1	TRBV7-8	13	ASSSPTSGYNEQF
TRBJ2-7	TRBV7-9	12	ASSTPDRQYEQY
TRBJ2-1	TRBV20-1	12	SARDAPATGEQF
TRBJ2-3	TRBV4-1	8	ASSQDTQY
TRBJ1-1	TRBV12-3/TRBV12-4	12	ASTPGRVSTEAF
TRBJ1-1	TRBV7-6	12	ASSRDRTVTEAF
TRBJ1-1	TRBV7-9	10	ASSQGSREAF
TRBJ2-6	TRBV6-1	13	ASRWSFSGANVLT
TRBJ2-5	TRBV24-1	13	ATSDPTGGEETQY
TRBJ1-5	TRBV2	10	ASRAQSQPQH
TRBJ2-7	TRBV20-1	12	SAIYGSSSYEQY
TRBJ1-5	TRBV29-1	13	SAVVDNYSNQPQH
TRBJ2-2	TRBV4-1	16	ASSPATGLAGNTEELF
TRBJ1-1	TRBV29-1	10	SVGAGNTEAF
TRBJ2-2	TRBV5-4	13	ASSFIAGENGELF
TRBJ2-3	TRBV6-1	11	ASSEELTWTQY
TRBJ2-2	TRBV2	12	ANRRTANTGELF
TRBJ2-7	TRBV5-1	15	ASSLGPTVGGSYEQY
TRBJ2-3	TRBV5-5	12	ASTPGQGLNTQY
TRBJ2-3	TRBV7-9	14	ASSPGLAGVTDTQY
TRBJ2-3	TRBV6-5	12	ASSYDLEADTQY